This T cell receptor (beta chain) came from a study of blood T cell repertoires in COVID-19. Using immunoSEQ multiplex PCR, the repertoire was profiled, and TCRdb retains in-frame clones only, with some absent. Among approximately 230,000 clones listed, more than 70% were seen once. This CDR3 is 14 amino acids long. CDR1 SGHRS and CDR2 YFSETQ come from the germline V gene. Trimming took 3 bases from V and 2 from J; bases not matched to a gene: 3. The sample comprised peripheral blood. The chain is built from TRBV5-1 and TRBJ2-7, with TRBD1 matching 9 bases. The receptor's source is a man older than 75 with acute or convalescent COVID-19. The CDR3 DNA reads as TGCGCCAGCAGCTCGGGACAGGGTACCTACGAGCAGTACTTC. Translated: CASSSGQGTYEQYF.